This passage covers 14 T cell receptor beta chains from one sample sequenced in a study of cytomegalovirus exposure and HLA in healthy donors. Primers: 60 Vbeta forward and 13 Jbeta reverse. The table came from immunoSEQ multiplex PCR; TCRdb's copy has only in-frame clones and leaves some out. The profile shows over 110,000 clones, roughly four fifths of them singletons. Specimen: PBMCs. Receptors originate from a male donor in good health and CMV-seronegative.

The chain recombines TRBV27 with TRBJ1-2; 8 bases agree with TRBD1. There are 13 residues in the CDR3. Germline V gene data show CDR1 as MNHEY and CDR2 as SMNVEV (reference sequence). Germline trimming cut 6 bases from V and 6 bases from J; bases unmatched to any gene: 6. The CDR3 sequence: CASRPTGGDGYTF. As DNA, the CDR3 is TGTGCCAGCAGACCTACAGGGGGTGATGGCTACACCTTC.

The rearrangement links TRBV7-6 to TRBJ2-5, with D possibly TRBD1 on 6 matching bases. Germline loops: CDR1 SGHVS, CDR2 FNYEAQ. CDR3 length: 13 amino acids. V lost 8 bases and J lost 1, with 11 bases in between. In DNA, the CDR3 is TGTGCCAGCTCCCGGGACATCCAAGAGACCCAGTACTTC. The encoded protein is CASSRDIQETQYF.

A note on this clone: This CDR3 is also generated by other DNA sequences in the sample. This rearrangement joins TRBV5-1 to TRBJ2-5, with D possibly TRBD2 on 5 matching bases. V was cut by 0 bases and J by 2 bases, with 5 bases left in between. Germline V lookup: CDR1 SGHRS, CDR2 YFSETQ. This CDR3 has 13 amino acids. CDR3 coding DNA: TGCGCCAGCAGCTTGGGCGGGCAAGAGACCCAGTACTTC. This gives the protein CASSLGGQETQYF.

The chain joins TRBV28 to TRBJ2-5, with D perhaps matching TRBD1 (6 bases). The CDR3 length is 12 residues. V was shortened by 7 bases and J by 2 bases, with 8 bases between the two germline ends. Germline CDR1 MDHEN, CDR2 SYDVKM. CDR3 coding DNA: TGTGCCAGCACCACAGGGCAAGAGACCCAGTACTTC. Protein: CASTTGQETQYF.

The chain links TRBV19 to TRBJ2-2, with D maybe TRBD1 (5 bases). The germline V gene encodes CDR1 LNHDA and CDR2 SQIVND (reference sequence). Trimming took off 4 bases at V and 5 bases at J, with 8 bases between the two ends. The CDR3 spans 13 residues. The CDR3 nucleotides read TGTGCCAGTAGTAGTAGGGGTACCGGGGAGCTGTTTTTT. This translates into CASSSRGTGELFF.

The V and J genes are TRBV28 and TRBJ1-2, with 9 bases lining up with TRBD1. Germline V gives CDR1 MDHEN, CDR2 SYDVKM. The CDR3 contains 15 residues. The junction had 14 bases not matched to a gene; V was cut back by 8 bases and J by 7 bases. The CDR3 protein is CASGIFHGQGTGYTF. CDR3 in DNA: TGTGCCAGCGGAATATTTCATGGACAGGGGACTGGCTACACCTTC.

The V and J genes are TRBV18 and TRBJ1-1, with D unresolved. CDR3 size: 15 residues. V lost 6 bases and J 1 base, leaving 15 bases between the germline ends. Germline loops: CDR1 KGHSH, CDR2 LQKENI. The CDR3 DNA reads as TGTGCCAGCTCCCCTCTTGAGGGAACGAACACTGAAGCTTTCTTT. It encodes CASSPLEGTNTEAFF.

The V and J genes are TRBV30 and TRBJ2-7; 8 nucleotides line up with TRBD2. Germline loops: CDR1 GTSNPN, CDR2 SVGIG (reference sequence). J was trimmed by 3 bases and V by 0 bases; bases with no gene match: 4. CDR3 length: 14 amino acids. The CDR3, as DNA: TGTGCCTGGAGTGTAGGACTAGCAGGCTACGAGCAGTACTTC. It specifies CAWSVGLAGYEQYF.

In the case of this clone: The junction does not match germline at one end; this may be a read error. The same CDR3 arises from other DNA sequences in this sample as well. The rearrangement links TRBV27 to TRBJ2-6; 10 nucleotides align to TRBD1. The length of the CDR3 is 18 residues. CDR1 is MNHEY and CDR2 is SMNVEV in the germline V gene (reference sequence). CDR3 nucleotide sequence: TGTGCCAGCCGCCCACAGGGGACAGGGGACTCTGGGGCCAACGTCTTGACTTTC. Translated, it gives CASRPQGTGDSGANVLTF.

This sequence joins TRBV7-2 and TRBJ2-1; a possible D gene is TRBD1 (5 bases). V gave up 2 bases and J gave up 12 bases, with 14 bases separating them. Germline V gene sequence: CDR1 SGHTA, CDR2 FQGNSA. The CDR3 is 13 residues long. The CDR3 loop reads CASSLSYGATQFF. CDR3 bases: TGTGCCAGCAGCTTATCCTATGGGGCAACGCAGTTCTTC.

The rearrangement uses TRBV30 and TRBJ2-5, with TRBD2 matching 7 bases. The germline gives CDR1 GTSNPN, CDR2 SVGIG (reference sequence). This CDR3 spans 13 amino acids. The trim removed 4 bases at V and 1 base at J, leaving 3 bases unmatched. Written as DNA, the CDR3 is TGTGCCTGGAATCGGGGGGTCCAAGAGACCCAGTACTTC. Its protein product is CAWNRGVQETQYF.

This clone was observed once. The chain employs TRBV4-3 and TRBJ1-4, with unresolved D. V lost 0 bases, J lost 6 bases, and 5 bases lay in between. The CDR3 sequence is 13 residues long. The germline V gene has CDR1 LGHNA and CDR2 YSLEER. The CDR3: CASSQEFDEKLFF. DNA for the CDR3: TGCGCCAGCAGCCAAGAATTCGATGAAAAACTGTTTTTT.

The rearrangement joins TRBV28 to TRBJ1-1; D is ambiguous. V dropped 3 bases and J dropped 7 bases, with 15 bases sitting between them. This CDR3 region has 14 residues. Germline lookup yields CDR1 MDHEN and CDR2 SYDVKM. The DNA of the CDR3 is TGTGCCAGCAGTTTCGACACGTACGGGGTTGAAGCTTTCTTT. Amino acids: CASSFDTYGVEAFF.

The chain links TRBV4-1 to TRBJ1-1; 12 positions agree with TRBD1. Trimming cost V 4 bases and J 1 base; bases outside gene matches: 7. This CDR3 region has 17 residues. Germline V gene sequence: CDR1 MGHRA, CDR2 YSYEKL. CDR3: CASSRPGQGARNTEAFF. For the CDR3, the DNA is TGCGCCAGCAGCCGCCCGGGACAGGGGGCGCGGAACACTGAAGCTTTCTTT.